The present TCR beta chain was sequenced within a study of blood T cells in healthy people across ages. The draw of peripheral blood yielded about 10 milliliters from each donor. This clonotype turned up a few times. Its antigen remains unknown. The CDR3 consists of 15 residues. Trimming cost V 5 bases and J 5 bases; bases outside gene matches: 7. The germline V gene has CDR1 SGHTA and CDR2 FQGNSA. Primed by a sample-barcoded 5' primer and a J-beta primer mix, a second PCR proceeded for about 7 to 12 cycles. TCRdb fed the 5' RACE reads into MiXCR, producing one record per CDR3 protein. The top ten clones hold 13% of a sample with hundreds of thousands of distinct CDR3 sequences, roughly half of them seen once. Study-wide results and caveats: In the absence of known donor CMV status, changes in expanded clonotypes were possibly confounded. Diversity of TCR beta correlated strongly with naive T cell percentage.

Sequenced sample: blood. The sequence was collected from a woman of 80 years or more in good health. V and J are TRBV7-2 and TRBJ2-7; 12 nucleotides agree with TRBD2. For the CDR3, the DNA is TGTGCCAGCAGCATGACTAGCGGGAGAGCCCACGAGCAGTACTTC. It is translated as CASSMTSGRAHEQYF.